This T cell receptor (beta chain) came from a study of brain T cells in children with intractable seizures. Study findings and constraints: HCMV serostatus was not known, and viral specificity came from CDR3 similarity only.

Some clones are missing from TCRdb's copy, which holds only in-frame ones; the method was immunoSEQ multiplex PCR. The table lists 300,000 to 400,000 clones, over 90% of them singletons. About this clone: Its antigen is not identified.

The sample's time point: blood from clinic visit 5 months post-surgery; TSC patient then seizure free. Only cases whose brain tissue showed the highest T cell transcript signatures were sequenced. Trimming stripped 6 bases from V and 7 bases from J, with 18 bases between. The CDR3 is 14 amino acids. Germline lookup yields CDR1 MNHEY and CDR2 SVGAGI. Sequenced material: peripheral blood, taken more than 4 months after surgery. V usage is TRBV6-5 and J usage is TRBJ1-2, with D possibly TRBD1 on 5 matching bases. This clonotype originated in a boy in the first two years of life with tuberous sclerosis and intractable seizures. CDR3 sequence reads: CASRGVPAGSGYTF. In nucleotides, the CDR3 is TGTGCCAGCAGGGGGGTCCCGGCGGGGTCTGGCTACACCTTC.